This is a list of T cell receptor beta chains from one sample in a study of blood T cell repertoires in COVID-19. Clones were sequenced by immunoSEQ multiplex PCR, and TCRdb holds only the in-frame ones, with some missing. The sample holds approximately 220,000 clones; around 81% are singletons and the top ten take approximately 7.4%. Sequences were obtained from PBMCs or T cells enriched from blood (not recorded which). The receptors derive from a woman aged 40 to 49 with acute COVID-19. The CDR3 runs from the conserved cysteine through the conserved F or W. The D gene is left open where the match is weak. The size of a clone is reported for some rows only, either as once, few or many, or as a class for expanded clones.

TRBV2	NA	TRBJ1-2	NA	TGTGCCAGCAGTGTTCAAGGACAGAGCTATGGCTACACCTTC	CASSVQGQSYGYTF
TRBV30	NA	TRBJ1-1	NA	TGTGCCTGGGCGCAGGGTAAGACTGAAGCTTTCTTT	CAWAQGKTEAFF
TRBV19	NA	TRBJ2-5	NA	TGTGCCAGTAGTATAATAGGGGTGGAAGAGACCCAGTACTTC	CASSIIGVEETQYF
TRBV7-3	NA	TRBJ1-1	NA	TGTGCCAGCAGCTTATCTGGGCCTCACACTGAAGCTTTCTTT	CASSLSGPHTEAFF
TRBV27	TRBD1	TRBJ1-3	NA	TGTGCCAGCAGTTTAAACAGGGGCTCTGGAAACACCATATATTTT	CASSLNRGSGNTIYF
TRBV5-1	TRBD2	TRBJ2-3	NA	TGCGCCAGCAGCAAGATACTAGCGGGCCCCAGCACAGATACGCAGTATTTT	CASSKILAGPSTDTQYF
TRBV24-1	NA	TRBJ1-1	few	TGTGCCACCAGACAAGAGGGAGTGAACACTGAAGCTTTCTTT	CATRQEGVNTEAFF
TRBV23-1	NA	TRBJ2-1	NA	TGCGCCAGCCCCCTCGGCAGGTCCATAAGCTCCTACAATGAGCAGTTCTTC	CASPLGRSISSYNEQFF
TRBV3-1/TRBV3-2	NA	TRBJ1-1	NA	TGTGCCAGCAGCCAAGGACAGCTCAGCACTGAAGCTTTCTTT	CASSQGQLSTEAFF
TRBV11-2	NA	TRBJ1-1	NA	TGTGCCAGCAGCCCATTCACTGAAGCTTTCTTT	CASSPFTEAFF
TRBV29-1	NA	TRBJ1-2	NA	TGCAGCGTTGAAGATTGGTCAGGGTCTGGCTACACCTTC	CSVEDWSGSGYTF
TRBV29-1	TRBD1	TRBJ1-1	NA	TGCAGCGTCGCTCTGGGACAGGAGGACACTGAAGCTTTCTTT	CSVALGQEDTEAFF
TRBV28	NA	TRBJ2-2	once	TGTGCCAGCAGTTTATGGCAGGCCGGGGAGCTGTTTTTT	CASSLWQAGELFF